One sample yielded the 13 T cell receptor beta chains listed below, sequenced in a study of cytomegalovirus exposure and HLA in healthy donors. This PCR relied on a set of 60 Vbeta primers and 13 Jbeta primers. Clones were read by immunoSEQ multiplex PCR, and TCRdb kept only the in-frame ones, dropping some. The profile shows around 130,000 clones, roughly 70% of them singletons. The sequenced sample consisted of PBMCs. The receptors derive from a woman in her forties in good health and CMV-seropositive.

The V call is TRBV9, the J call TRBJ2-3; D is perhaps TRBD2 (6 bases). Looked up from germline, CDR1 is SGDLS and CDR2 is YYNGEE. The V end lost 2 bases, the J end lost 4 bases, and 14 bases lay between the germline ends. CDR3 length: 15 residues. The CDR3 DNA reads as TGTGCCAGCAGCGTGTGGGGCAGGGAGGCAGATACGCAGTATTTT. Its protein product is CASSVWGREADTQYF.

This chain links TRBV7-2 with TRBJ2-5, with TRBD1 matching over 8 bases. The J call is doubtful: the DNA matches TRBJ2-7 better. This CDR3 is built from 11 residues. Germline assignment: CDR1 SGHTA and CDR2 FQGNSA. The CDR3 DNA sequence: TGTGCCGTACAGACAGGGGACGAGCAGTACTTC. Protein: CAVQTGDEQYF.

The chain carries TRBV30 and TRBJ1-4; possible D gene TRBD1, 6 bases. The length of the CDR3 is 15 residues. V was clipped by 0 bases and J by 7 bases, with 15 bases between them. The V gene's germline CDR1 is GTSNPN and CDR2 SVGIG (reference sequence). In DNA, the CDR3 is TGTGCCTGGAGTGTAAAAACAGGGATGGGTGAAAAACTGTTTTTT. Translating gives CAWSVKTGMGEKLFF. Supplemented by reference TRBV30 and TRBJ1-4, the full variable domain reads SQTIHQWPATLVQPVGSPLSLECTVEGTSNPNLYWYRQAAGRGLQLLFYSVGIGQISSEVPQNLSASRPQDRQFILSSKKLLLSDSGFYLCAWSVKTGMGEKLFFGSGTQLSVL.

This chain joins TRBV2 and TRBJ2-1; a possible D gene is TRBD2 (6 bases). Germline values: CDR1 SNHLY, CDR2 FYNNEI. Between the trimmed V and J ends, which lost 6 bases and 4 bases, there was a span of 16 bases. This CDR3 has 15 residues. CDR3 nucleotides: TGTGCCAGCAGGTTAGCGGAGGGGTTTTACAATGAGCAGTTCTTC. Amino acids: CASRLAEGFYNEQFF.

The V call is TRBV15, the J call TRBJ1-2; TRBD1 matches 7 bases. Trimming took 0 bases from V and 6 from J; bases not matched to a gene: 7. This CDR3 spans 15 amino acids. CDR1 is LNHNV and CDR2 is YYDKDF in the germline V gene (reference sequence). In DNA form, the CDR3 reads TGTGCCACCAGCAGAGAGAGGGGACAGCAACATGGCTACACCTTC. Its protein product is CATSRERGQQHGYTF.

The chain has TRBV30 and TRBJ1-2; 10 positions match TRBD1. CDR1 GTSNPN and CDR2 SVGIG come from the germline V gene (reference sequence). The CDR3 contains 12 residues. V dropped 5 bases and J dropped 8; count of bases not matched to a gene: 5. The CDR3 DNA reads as TGTGCCTGGGGGACAGGGGCCTCGGGCTACACCTTC. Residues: CAWGTGASGYTF. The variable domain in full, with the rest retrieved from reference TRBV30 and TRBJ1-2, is SQTIHQWPATLVQPVGSPLSLECTVEGTSNPNLYWYRQAAGRGLQLLFYSVGIGQISSEVPQNLSASRPQDRQFILSSKKLLLSDSGFYLCAWGTGASGYTFGSGTRLTVV.

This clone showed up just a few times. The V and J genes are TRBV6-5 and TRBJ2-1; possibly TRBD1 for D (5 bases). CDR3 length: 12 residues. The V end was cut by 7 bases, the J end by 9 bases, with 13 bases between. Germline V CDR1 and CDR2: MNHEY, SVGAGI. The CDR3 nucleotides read TGTGCCAGCAAGTACTCAAGGGGTGAGCAGTTCTTC. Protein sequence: CASKYSRGEQFF.

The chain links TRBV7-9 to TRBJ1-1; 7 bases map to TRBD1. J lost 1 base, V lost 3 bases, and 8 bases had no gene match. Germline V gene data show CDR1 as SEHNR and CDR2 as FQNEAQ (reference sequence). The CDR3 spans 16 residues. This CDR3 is CASSLRPGGWNTEAFF. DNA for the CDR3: TGTGCCAGCAGCTTGCGACCAGGGGGTTGGAACACTGAAGCTTTCTTT.

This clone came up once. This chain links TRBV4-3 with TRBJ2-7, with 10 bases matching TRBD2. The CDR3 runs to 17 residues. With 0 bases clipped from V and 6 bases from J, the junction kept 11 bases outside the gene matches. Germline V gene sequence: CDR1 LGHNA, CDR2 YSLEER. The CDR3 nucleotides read TGCGCCAGCAGCCAAGATAGGAGACTAGCGGGTTCTGGCGAGCAGTACTTC. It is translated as CASSQDRRLAGSGEQYF.

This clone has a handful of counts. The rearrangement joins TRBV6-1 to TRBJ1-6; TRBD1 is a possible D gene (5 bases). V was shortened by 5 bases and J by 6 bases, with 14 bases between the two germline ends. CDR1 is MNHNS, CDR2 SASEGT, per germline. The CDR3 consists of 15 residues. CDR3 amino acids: CASSHSGGGNSPLHF. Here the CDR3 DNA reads TGTGCCAGCAGTCATTCGGGGGGAGGTAATTCACCCCTCCACTTT.

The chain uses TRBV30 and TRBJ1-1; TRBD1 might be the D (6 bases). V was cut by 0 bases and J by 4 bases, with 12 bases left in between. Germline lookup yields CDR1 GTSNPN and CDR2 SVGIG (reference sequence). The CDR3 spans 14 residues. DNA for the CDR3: TGTGCCTGGAGTGTAACAGGGACGGGCACTGAAGCTTTCTTT. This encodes CAWSVTGTGTEAFF.

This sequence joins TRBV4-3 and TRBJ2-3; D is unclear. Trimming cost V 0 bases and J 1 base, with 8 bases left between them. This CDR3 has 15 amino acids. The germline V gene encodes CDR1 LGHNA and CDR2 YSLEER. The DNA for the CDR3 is TGCGCCAGCAGCCAAGAAAACGGTCGCACAGATACGCAGTATTTT. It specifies CASSQENGRTDTQYF.

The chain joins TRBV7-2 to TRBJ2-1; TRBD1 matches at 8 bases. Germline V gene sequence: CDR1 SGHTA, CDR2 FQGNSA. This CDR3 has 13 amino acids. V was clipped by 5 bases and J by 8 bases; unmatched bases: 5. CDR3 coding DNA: TGTGCCAGCAGCGCGCAGGGGGCATATGAGCAGTTCTTC. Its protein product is CASSAQGAYEQFF.